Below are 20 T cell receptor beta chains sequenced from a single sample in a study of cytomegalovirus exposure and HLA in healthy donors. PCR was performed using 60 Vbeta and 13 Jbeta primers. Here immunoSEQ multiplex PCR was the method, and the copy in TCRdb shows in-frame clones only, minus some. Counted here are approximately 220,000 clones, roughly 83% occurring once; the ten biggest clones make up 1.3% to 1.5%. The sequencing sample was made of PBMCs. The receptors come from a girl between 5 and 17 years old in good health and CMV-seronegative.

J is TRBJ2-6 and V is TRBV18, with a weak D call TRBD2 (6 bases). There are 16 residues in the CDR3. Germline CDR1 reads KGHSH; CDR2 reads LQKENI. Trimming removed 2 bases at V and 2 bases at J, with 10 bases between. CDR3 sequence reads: CASSPIREAGANVLTF. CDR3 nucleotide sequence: TGTGCCAGCTCACCAATTAGGGAGGCTGGGGCCAACGTCCTGACTTTC. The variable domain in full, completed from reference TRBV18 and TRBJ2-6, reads NAGVMQNPRHLVRRRGQEARLRCSPMKGHSHVYWYRQLPEEGLKFMVYLQKENIIDESGMPKERFSAEFPKEGPSILRIQQVVRGDSAAYFCASSPIREAGANVLTFGAGSRLTVL.

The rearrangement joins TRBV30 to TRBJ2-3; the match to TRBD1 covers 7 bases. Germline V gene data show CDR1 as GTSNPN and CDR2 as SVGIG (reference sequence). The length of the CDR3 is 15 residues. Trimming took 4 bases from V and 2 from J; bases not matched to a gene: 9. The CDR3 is CAWMTGSILTDTQYF. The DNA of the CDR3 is TGTGCCTGGATGACAGGGTCCATTCTCACAGATACGCAGTATTTT.

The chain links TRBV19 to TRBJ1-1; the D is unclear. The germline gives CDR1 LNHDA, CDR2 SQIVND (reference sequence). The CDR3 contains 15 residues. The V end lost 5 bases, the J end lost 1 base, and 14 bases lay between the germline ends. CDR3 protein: CASSLAPGWNTEAFF. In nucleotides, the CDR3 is TGTGCCAGTAGTTTGGCCCCGGGATGGAACACTGAAGCTTTCTTT.

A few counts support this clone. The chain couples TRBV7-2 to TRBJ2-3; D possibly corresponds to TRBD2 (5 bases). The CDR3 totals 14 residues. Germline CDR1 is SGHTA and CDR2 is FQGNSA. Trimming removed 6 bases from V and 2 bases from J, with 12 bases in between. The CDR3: CASRLALATDTQYF. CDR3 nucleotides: TGTGCCAGCAGGCTAGCTTTAGCCACAGATACGCAGTATTTT.

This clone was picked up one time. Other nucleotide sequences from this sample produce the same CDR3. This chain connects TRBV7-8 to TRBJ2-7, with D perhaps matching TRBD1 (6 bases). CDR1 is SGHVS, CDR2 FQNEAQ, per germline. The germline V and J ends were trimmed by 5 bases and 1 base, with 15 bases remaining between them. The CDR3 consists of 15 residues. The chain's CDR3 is CASSPYQGPSYEQYF. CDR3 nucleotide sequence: TGTGCCAGCAGCCCCTACCAGGGGCCTTCCTACGAGCAGTACTTC.

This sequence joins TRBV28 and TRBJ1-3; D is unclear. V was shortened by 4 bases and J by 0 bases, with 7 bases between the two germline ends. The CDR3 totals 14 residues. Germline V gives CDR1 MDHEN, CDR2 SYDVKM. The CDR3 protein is CASSSGSSGNTIYF. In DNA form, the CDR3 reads TGTGCCAGCAGTTCCGGGAGCTCTGGAAACACCATATATTTT.

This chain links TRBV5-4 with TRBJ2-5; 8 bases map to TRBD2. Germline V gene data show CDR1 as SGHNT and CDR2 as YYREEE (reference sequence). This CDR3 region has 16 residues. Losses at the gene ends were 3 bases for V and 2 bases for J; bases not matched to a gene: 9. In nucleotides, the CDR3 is TGTGCCAGCAGCTCCTCTGCGGGAGGAGGGCAAGAGACCCAGTACTTC. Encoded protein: CASSSSAGGGQETQYF.

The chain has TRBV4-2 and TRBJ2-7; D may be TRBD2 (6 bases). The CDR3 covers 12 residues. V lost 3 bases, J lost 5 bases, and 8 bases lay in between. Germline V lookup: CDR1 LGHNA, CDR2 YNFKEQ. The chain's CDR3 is CASSQGLDEQYF. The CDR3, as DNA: TGTGCCAGCAGCCAGGGACTCGACGAGCAGTACTTC.

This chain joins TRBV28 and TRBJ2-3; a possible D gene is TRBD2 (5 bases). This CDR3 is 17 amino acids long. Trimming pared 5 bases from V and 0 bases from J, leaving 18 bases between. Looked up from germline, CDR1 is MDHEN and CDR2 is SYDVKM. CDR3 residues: CASSPQSVRTSTDTQYF. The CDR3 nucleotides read TGTGCCAGCAGTCCCCAATCGGTGCGGACTAGCACAGATACGCAGTATTTT.

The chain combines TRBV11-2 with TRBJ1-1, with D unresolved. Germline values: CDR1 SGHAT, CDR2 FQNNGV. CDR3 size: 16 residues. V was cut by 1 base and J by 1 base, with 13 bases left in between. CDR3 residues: CASSLGERHWNTEAFF. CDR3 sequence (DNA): TGTGCCAGCAGCTTAGGGGAGAGACACTGGAACACTGAAGCTTTCTTT.

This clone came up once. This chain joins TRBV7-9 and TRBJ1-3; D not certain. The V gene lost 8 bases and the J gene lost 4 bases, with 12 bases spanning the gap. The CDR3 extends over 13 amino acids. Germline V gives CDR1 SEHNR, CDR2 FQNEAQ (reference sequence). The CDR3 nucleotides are TGTGCCAGCGGCTCCCAACAGGGAAACACCATATATTTT. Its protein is CASGSQQGNTIYF.

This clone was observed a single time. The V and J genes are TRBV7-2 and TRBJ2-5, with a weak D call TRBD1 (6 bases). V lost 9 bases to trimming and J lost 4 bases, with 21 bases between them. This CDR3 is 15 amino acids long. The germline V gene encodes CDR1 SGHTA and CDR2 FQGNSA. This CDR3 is CASTGQNLISETQYF. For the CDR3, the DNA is TGTGCCAGTACCGGACAGAATCTAATTTCAGAGACCCAGTACTTC. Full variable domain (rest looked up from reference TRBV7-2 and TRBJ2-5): GAGVSQSPSNKVTEKGKDVELRCDPISGHTALYWYRQSLGQGLEFLIYFQGNSAPDKSGLPSDRFSAERTGGSVSTLTIQRTQQEDSAVYLCASTGQNLISETQYFGPGTRLLVL.

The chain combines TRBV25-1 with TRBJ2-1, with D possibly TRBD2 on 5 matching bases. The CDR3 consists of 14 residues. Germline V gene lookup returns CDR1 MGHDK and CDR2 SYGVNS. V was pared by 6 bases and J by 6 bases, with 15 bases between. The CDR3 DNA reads TGTGCCAGCAGCCACGGGCGGGCAGTCAATGAGCAGTTCTTC. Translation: CASSHGRAVNEQFF. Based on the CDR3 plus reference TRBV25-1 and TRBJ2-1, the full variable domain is EADIYQTPRYLVIGTGKKITLECSQTMGHDKMYWYQQDPGMELHLIHYSYGVNSTEKGDLSSESTVSRIRTEHFPLTLESARPSHTSQYLCASSHGRAVNEQFFGPGTRLTVL.

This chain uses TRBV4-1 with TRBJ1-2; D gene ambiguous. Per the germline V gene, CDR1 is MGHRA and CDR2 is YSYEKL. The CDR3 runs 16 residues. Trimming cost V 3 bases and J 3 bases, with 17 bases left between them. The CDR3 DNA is TGCGCCAGCAGCCAGGAGGGAAGCCCCGGGGACTATGGCTACACCTTC. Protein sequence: CASSQEGSPGDYGYTF.

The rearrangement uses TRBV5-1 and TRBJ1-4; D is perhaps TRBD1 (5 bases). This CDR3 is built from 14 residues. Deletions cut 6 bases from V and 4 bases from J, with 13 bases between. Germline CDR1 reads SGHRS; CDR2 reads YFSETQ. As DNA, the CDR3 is TGCGCCAGCACCCAGGGAGGGTATAATGAAAAACTGTTTTTT. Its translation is CASTQGGYNEKLFF.

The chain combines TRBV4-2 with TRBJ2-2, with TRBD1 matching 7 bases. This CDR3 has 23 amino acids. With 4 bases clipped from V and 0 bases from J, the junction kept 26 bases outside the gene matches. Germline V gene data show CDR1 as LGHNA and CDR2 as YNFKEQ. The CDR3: CASSPMSFLRDSSIRSNTGELFF. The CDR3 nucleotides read TGTGCCAGCAGCCCCATGTCCTTTCTTAGGGACAGCTCAATAAGATCGAACACCGGGGAGCTGTTTTTT.

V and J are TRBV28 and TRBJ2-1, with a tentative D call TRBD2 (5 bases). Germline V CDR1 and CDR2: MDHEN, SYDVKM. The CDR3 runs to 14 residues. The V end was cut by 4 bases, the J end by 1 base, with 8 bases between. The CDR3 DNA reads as TGTGCCAGCAGTTCCGGGAATTCCTACAATGAGCAGTTCTTC. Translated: CASSSGNSYNEQFF.

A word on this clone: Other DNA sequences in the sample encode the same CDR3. The CDR3 region has the DNA TGCGCCAGCAGCTTGGGGACAGGGACCTACGAGCAGTACTTC. This gives the protein CASSLGTGTYEQYF. The V gene is TRBV5-1, the J gene TRBJ2-7, with 8 positions matching TRBD1. J gave up 2 bases and V 0 bases, and 1 base lay outside the gene matches. Germline CDR1 reads SGHRS; CDR2 reads YFSETQ. The CDR3 contains 14 residues.

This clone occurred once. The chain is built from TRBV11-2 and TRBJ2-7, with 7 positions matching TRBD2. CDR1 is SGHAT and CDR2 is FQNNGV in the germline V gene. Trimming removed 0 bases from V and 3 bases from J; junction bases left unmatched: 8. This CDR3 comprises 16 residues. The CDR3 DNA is TGTGCCAGCAGCTTAGATCTTCGGGGGGACGGCTACGAGCAGTACTTC. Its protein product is CASSLDLRGDGYEQYF.

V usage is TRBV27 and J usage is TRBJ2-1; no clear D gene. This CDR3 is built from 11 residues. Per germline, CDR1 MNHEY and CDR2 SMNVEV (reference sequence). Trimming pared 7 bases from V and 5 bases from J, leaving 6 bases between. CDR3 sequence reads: CASNSNNEQFF. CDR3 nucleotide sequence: TGTGCCAGCAATAGTAACAATGAGCAGTTCTTC.